This T cell receptor (beta chain) was captured in a study of cytomegalovirus exposure and HLA in healthy donors. In the study overall: When fewer than 400 donors were genotyped, more than 70% of them were found to fall in the Caucasian-associated ancestry cluster. General observations from the study: The authors listed approximately 160 TCR beta chains as cytomegalovirus-associated.

With 60 Vbeta and 13 Jbeta primers, the PCR was carried out. Some clones are missing from TCRdb's copy, which holds only in-frame ones; the method was immunoSEQ multiplex PCR. The sample carries 150,000 to 200,000 clones, roughly 80% recorded once. The CDR3 totals 15 residues. V gave up 5 bases and J gave up 1 base, with 14 bases separating them. CDR1 and CDR2 (germline): SEHNR, FQNEAQ (reference sequence). The table lists this clone with a few counts. Its antigen is unknown. The receptor comes from a man aged 35-49 years in good health and CMV-seropositive. The rearrangement joins TRBV7-9 to TRBJ1-1; the D gene is possibly TRBD1 (6 bases). The sequencing input was PBMCs. The CDR3 DNA sequence: TGTGCCAGCAGCCCGGGGGGGGGCTCGAACACTGAAGCTTTCTTT. Protein sequence: CASSPGGGSNTEAFF.